The clone carrying this T cell receptor (beta chain) has just a few counts. Its antigen is unidentified. Exclusion followed for patients with uncontrolled infection, other autoimmune disease, pregnancy or lactation. The PBMCs were sourced from fresh peripheral blood (about 9.7 ml). The sample originates from a study of T cells in Graves' hyperthyroidism and ophthalmopathy. RNA transcripts served as the template for amplifying TCR beta CDR3 regions. Researchers ran a first-round RT-PCR on the TCR CDR3 using the HTBI primer set. From the multiplex PCR reads, TCRdb called clonotypes with MiXCR, one entry per CDR3 protein. Here the sample spans 500,000 or so distinct CDR3 sequences, under 20% being singletons. General study results and limits: Ophthalmopathy was identified by the model a median approximately 6.9 months ahead of onset. A model of 13 V-J pairs discriminated ophthalmopathy from stable hyperthyroidism.

J was trimmed by 5 bases and V by 4 bases; bases with no gene match: 11. The V gene's germline CDR1 is LGHNA and CDR2 YSLEER. The CDR3 runs 16 residues. The rearrangement uses TRBV4-3 and TRBJ2-1, with TRBD2 matching 7 bases. The sample consisted of blood. The clonotype was recovered from a woman aged 18-29 years with Graves' ophthalmopathy. The CDR3 coding sequence is TGCGCCAGCAGCCGGGGGGGGTCGCGGACCAACAATGAGCAGTTCTTC. Protein product: CASSRGGSRTNNEQFF.